This T cell receptor beta chain was identified in a study of OX40 agonist ivuxolimab in advanced cancers. About the research overall: The patients got ivuxolimab, which is an agonistic anti-OX40 (CD134) antibody. It was permissible to have had prior anti-PD-1, anti-PD-L1 or anti-CTLA-4 therapy, and more than 30% had some. General study findings and limits: Dose levels from 0.1 to 3.0 mg/kg saw CD4+ and CD8+ blood T cells expand clonally by week 6.

This CDR3 has 15 amino acids. V shed 4 bases and J 0 bases; nucleotides not matched to a gene: 3. Germline V CDR1 and CDR2: SGHRS, YFSETQ. Profiled with immunoSEQ multiplex PCR; TCRdb holds only in-frame clones, not every one. The data show about 100,000 clones, approximately 91% seen once. With regard to this clone: The antigen is not known.

The rearrangement joins TRBV5-1 to TRBJ2-7; TRBD2 agrees at 11 bases. Sequencing was performed on CD4+ or CD8+ T cells sorted from blood, taken in a trial of the OX40 agonist ivuxolimab. The origin of this receptor is an adult with an advanced solid tumor such as melanoma, head and neck, liver or kidney cancer. CDR3 in amino acids: CASSLGTSGSYEQYF. The CDR3 DNA is TGCGCCAGCAGCCTGGGGACTAGCGGCTCCTACGAGCAGTACTTC.